The rows below give T cell receptor beta chains drawn from one sample of a study of early T cells in non-severe SARS-CoV-2 infection. From the 5' RACE reads, TCRdb called clonotypes with MiXCR, one entry per CDR3 protein. The data contain tens of thousands of distinct CDR3 sequences, 5.5% to 7% of them singletons. The sample comprised whole blood. These receptor sequences come from an adult who was a healthcare worker with PCR-confirmed SARS-CoV-2 infection or an uninfected control (not recorded which). Each CDR3 is given with its conserved first and last residue. The D gene is left open where the match is weak. Some rows mark clone size as missing; the rest say once, few, many or name a class of expanded clone.

V	size	J	D	DNA	CDR3
TRBV29-1	.	TRBJ2-5	.	TGCAGCGTTGGTGCCAGGGAAGAGACCCAGTACTTC	CSVGAREETQYF
TRBV12-3/TRBV12-4	many	TRBJ1-3	TRBD1	TGTGCCAGCAGTAATACAGGGGAGTCTGGAAACACCATATATTTT	CASSNTGESGNTIYF
TRBV27	many	TRBJ1-1	.	TGTGCCAGCAGTTTAGGTCTAGGCCCCGGGACTGAAGCTTTCTTT	CASSLGLGPGTEAFF
TRBV20-1	many	TRBJ2-5	.	TGCAGTGCTCCAAACAGGGAGACCCAGTACTTC	CSAPNRETQYF
TRBV4-2	many	TRBJ1-2	.	TGTGCCAGCAGCCAAGATTCAGCAGGGTATAACTATGGCTACACCTTC	CASSQDSAGYNYGYTF
TRBV20-1	many	TRBJ2-3	.	TGCAGTGCTAGAGACCCCTTTTCCCCGGGGGGCACAGATACGCAGTATTTT	CSARDPFSPGGTDTQYF
TRBV5-1	many	TRBJ2-7	.	TGCGCCAGCAGCTTGGATGTCGGTGAGCAGTACTTC	CASSLDVGEQYF
TRBV20-1	many	TRBJ2-5	.	TGCAGTGCTAGTTCCTCCATCCAAGAGACCCAGTACTTC	CSASSSIQETQYF
TRBV7-9	many	TRBJ1-1	.	TGTGCCAGCAGCTCCCGCCAAATAACTGAAGCTTTCTTT	CASSSRQITEAFF
TRBV7-6	few	TRBJ2-7	.	TGTGCCAGCAGCCGCCGGGACAACTCCTACGAGCAGTACTTC	CASSRRDNSYEQYF
TRBV19	many	TRBJ2-2	.	TGTGCCAGTGGGACCGGTAACACCGGGGAGCTGTTTTTT	CASGTGNTGELFF
TRBV29-1	many	TRBJ2-7	.	TGCAGCGTTGCGGTCGGTTACGAGACACTCTCAACCTACGAGCAGTACTTC	CSVAVGYETLSTYEQYF
TRBV7-8	.	TRBJ1-1	.	TGTGTCGACCACAGAACGAACACTGAAGCTTTCTTT	CVDHRTNTEAFF
TRBV27	many	TRBJ2-3	TRBD2	TGTGCCAGCAGTTACGTTTTAGGGGGACTAGCGGCCACAGATACGCAGTATTTT	CASSYVLGGLAATDTQYF
TRBV2	many	TRBJ2-5	.	TGTGCCAGCAGTGGGGGATTGGCAGAGACCCAGTACTTC	CASSGGLAETQYF
TRBV7-3	many	TRBJ2-1	TRBD2	TGTGCCAGCAGCTTAGGCCGGGAGGACGGTGAGCAGTTCTTC	CASSLGREDGEQFF
TRBV7-3	.	TRBJ2-6	.	TGTGCCAGCAGCTTAGTGTTTGGGGATAACCTCTCTGGGGCCAACGTCCTGACTTTC	CASSLVFGDNLSGANVLTF
TRBV20-1	many	TRBJ2-1	TRBD2	TGCAGTGCTAGAGGCATAGCGGGTAAATCCTACAATGAGCAGTTCTTC	CSARGIAGKSYNEQFF
TRBV20-1	.	TRBJ1-1	.	TGCAGTGCTTCGCAAACCAAAAACCCCGAAGCTTTCTTT	CSASQTKNPEAFF
TRBV27	few	TRBJ2-6	.	TGTGCCAGCAGTTTATTCGCAGGGGCCAACGTCCTGACTTTC	CASSLFAGANVLTF
TRBV29-1	many	TRBJ1-1	.	TGCAGCGTTGCGGCGGGGGGCAACACTGAAGCTTTCTTT	CSVAAGGNTEAFF
TRBV28	many	TRBJ2-4	.	TGTGCCAGCAAAGGAAACATTCAGTACTTC	CASKGNIQYF
TRBV24-1	many	TRBJ2-1	TRBD1	TGTGCCACCAGTGACGACAGGGCTTTGGATGAGCAGTTCTTC	CATSDDRALDEQFF
TRBV2	many	TRBJ1-2	.	TGTGCCAGCCGGACCCCCCCGGGGCACAACTATGGCTACACCTTC	CASRTPPGHNYGYTF
TRBV10-2	many	TRBJ2-1	.	TGCGCCAGCAGTGATCGGAATAGCCCTGAGCAGTTCTTC	CASSDRNSPEQFF
TRBV7-2	many	TRBJ2-5	.	TGTGCCAGCAGCTTAGGACCCTCGGGTGGGACCCAGTACTTC	CASSLGPSGGTQYF
TRBV27	many	TRBJ2-1	.	TGTGCCAGCGGGGATAATGAGCAGTTCTTC	CASGDNEQFF
TRBV29-1	.	TRBJ1-1	.	TGCAGCGTCCGGTTCGACAGGCGGAACACTGAAGCTTTCTTT	CSVRFDRRNTEAFF
TRBV29-1	many	TRBJ2-3	.	TGCAGCGTTGAAGATAGGACGCTGAGCACAGATACGCAGTATTTT	CSVEDRTLSTDTQYF